This T cell receptor beta chain originates from a study of Ad26.COV2.S vaccination and SARS-CoV-2 variants. Study as a whole: The authors gave Ad26.COV2.S intramuscularly, either once or twice 56 days apart. Study-wide results and caveats: Spike-specific responses of CD8+ and CD4+ T cells were reported to display substantial breadth after vaccination. Non-spike TCR breadth showed similarity between vaccine and placebo recipients.

This sample's treatment: roughly 20 received Ad26.COV2.S at low or high dose, single or two shots; about 5 received placebo; per-sample allocation not given. Repertoires come from day 63 after the first vaccine or placebo injection. An Ad26 vector carrying the Wuhan-strain SARS-CoV-2 spike served as the vaccine. V lost 4 bases to trimming and J lost 8 bases, with 12 bases between them. The CDR3 has 13 amino acids. The germline V gene has CDR1 SGHRS and CDR2 YFSETQ. Concerning this clone itself: The antigen is unknown.

The method was immunoSEQ multiplex PCR; TCRdb's version includes in-frame clones alone and lacks a portion of them. The sample includes some 520,000 clones, roughly 89% seen only once; the top ten take roughly 12%. The material sequenced was peripheral blood, taken in a trial of Ad26.COV2.S vaccine versus placebo. The genes are TRBV5-1 and TRBJ2-2; D is possibly TRBD2 (5 bases). The source of this sequence is a person aged 18-60 years who received the Ad26.COV2.S COVID-19 vaccine or a placebo. The CDR3 DNA follows: TGCGCCAGCAGCCCCGGAGGTGTGGGGGAGCTGTTTTTT. It encodes CASSPGGVGELFF.